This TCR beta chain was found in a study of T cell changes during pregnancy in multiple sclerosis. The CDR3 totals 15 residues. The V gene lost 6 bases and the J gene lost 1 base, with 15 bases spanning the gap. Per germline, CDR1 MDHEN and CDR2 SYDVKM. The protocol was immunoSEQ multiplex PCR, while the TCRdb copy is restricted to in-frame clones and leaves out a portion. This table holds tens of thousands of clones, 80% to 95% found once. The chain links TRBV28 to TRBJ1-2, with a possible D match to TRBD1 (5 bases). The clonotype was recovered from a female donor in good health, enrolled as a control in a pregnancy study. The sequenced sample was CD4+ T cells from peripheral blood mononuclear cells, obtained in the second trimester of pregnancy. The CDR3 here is CASRVGQEINYGYTF. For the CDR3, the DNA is TGTGCCAGCAGGGTGGGGCAGGAGATTAACTATGGCTACACCTTC.